Listed below are T cell receptor beta chains from one sample, sequenced in a study of blood T cells in healthy people across ages. MiXCR was run by TCRdb on the 5' RACE reads, yielding one entry per CDR3 protein. The data show some 790,000 distinct CDR3 sequences, more than 25% seen once. Material for sequencing was blood. The receptors originated from a woman over 75 in good health. Each CDR3 is given with its conserved first and last residue. Fields, in order: D gene, clone size, V gene, J gene, CDR3 protein, CDR3 DNA. D genes are given only for firm matches. Expanded clones are given a class, and other clones once, few, many or no size at all.

TRBD1	few	TRBV7-8	TRBJ1-5	CASSLVDRAAGNQPQHF	TGTGCCAGCAGCTTAGTAGACAGGGCGGCGGGCAATCAGCCCCAGCATTTT
TRBD2	few	TRBV15	TRBJ2-7	CATSRAGTSAAYEQYF	TGTGCCACCAGCCGAGCCGGGACTAGCGCTGCGTACGAGCAGTACTTC
TRBD2	many	TRBV11-2	TRBJ2-5	CASSLLAGGLIETQYF	TGTGCCAGCAGCTTATTAGCGGGGGGCCTCATAGAGACCCAGTACTTC
NA	NA	TRBV5-5	TRBJ2-3	CASSLRPSGLTDTQYF	TGTGCCAGCAGCTTGCGTCCCAGTGGCTTGACAGATACGCAGTATTTT
TRBD2	NA	TRBV12-3/TRBV12-4	TRBJ2-1	CASSGGRNEQFF	TGTGCCAGCAGCGGGGGGAGGAATGAGCAGTTCTTC
NA	once	TRBV29-1	TRBJ1-2	CSVEVGGFGYTF	TGCAGCGTGGAAGTTGGGGGATTTGGCTACACCTTC
NA	many	TRBV7-2	TRBJ1-2	CASSLVLQSGYTF	TGTGCCAGCAGCTTAGTTTTGCAGAGTGGCTACACCTTC
TRBD2	NA	TRBV20-1	TRBJ2-7	CSASLAAQNYEQYF	TGCAGTGCTAGCCTAGCGGCGCAAAACTACGAGCAGTACTTC
NA	few	TRBV28	TRBJ1-1	CASSLQTGFEAFF	TGTGCCAGCAGTTTACAGACAGGTTTTGAAGCTTTCTTT
NA	few	TRBV4-1	TRBJ1-2	CASSQEMGRAYGYTF	TGCGCCAGCAGCCAAGAAATGGGGCGGGCCTATGGCTACACCTTC
TRBD2	many	TRBV20-1	TRBJ2-5	CSARAGLAGGGKTQYF	TGCAGTGCTAGAGCTGGGCTAGCGGGGGGTGGAAAGACCCAGTACTTC
NA	many	TRBV6-5	TRBJ2-5	CASSRGLGKETQYF	TGTGCCAGCAGTAGGGGACTCGGAAAGGAGACCCAGTACTTC
NA	few	TRBV14	TRBJ2-5	CANSQWILETQYF	TGTGCCAACAGCCAATGGATTTTGGAGACCCAGTACTTC
NA	few	TRBV20-1	TRBJ1-4	CSALYRDTNEKLFF	TGCAGTGCGTTATACAGGGATACTAATGAAAAACTGTTTTTT
TRBD1	NA	TRBV30	TRBJ1-6	CAWSPTGTGVSPLHF	TGTGCCTGGAGTCCCACCGGGACAGGGGTCTCACCCCTCCACTTT
NA	NA	TRBV7-9	TRBJ1-2	CASSLEGFFYGYTF	TGTGCCAGCAGCTTAGAAGGGTTCTTCTATGGCTACACCTTC
TRBD1	NA	TRBV7-2	TRBJ1-4	CASSLAGTGEKLFF	TGTGCCAGCAGCCTTGCCGGGACAGGGGAAAAACTGTTTTTT
NA	NA	TRBV12-3/TRBV12-4	TRBJ2-3	CASSIRGLRADTQYF	TGTGCCAGCAGTATTAGGGGGTTAAGAGCAGATACGCAGTATTTT